These T cell receptor beta chains were read from a single sample in a study of blood T cell repertoires in COVID-19. Assay used: immunoSEQ multiplex PCR; TCRdb lists only in-frame clones, some missing. The table records roughly 57,000 clones, about four fifths of them present only once. Sequencing was performed on peripheral blood. Receptor source: a man aged 30 to 39 with COVID-19, enrolled during active disease. CDR3s include the opening cysteine and the closing phenylalanine or tryptophan. A D gene is named only where the DNA matches it firmly. Some rows mark clone size as missing; the rest say once, few, many or name a class of expanded clone.

clone_size: NA; v_call: TRBV11-3; j_call: TRBJ1-1; d_call: NA; cdr3_nt: TGTGCCAGCAGCTCAGGGGCCGACACTGAAGCTTTCTTT; cdr3_aa: CASSSGADTEAFF
clone_size: NA; v_call: TRBV19; j_call: TRBJ1-1; d_call: NA; cdr3_nt: TGTGCCAGTAGTATCGAAGCAGGGGCTACTGAAGCTTTCTTT; cdr3_aa: CASSIEAGATEAFF
clone_size: once; v_call: TRBV27; j_call: TRBJ2-1; d_call: TRBD2; cdr3_nt: TGTGCCAGCACTCCCGGGACTAGCGGTTACAATGAGCAGTTCTTC; cdr3_aa: CASTPGTSGYNEQFF
clone_size: NA; v_call: TRBV2; j_call: TRBJ1-1; d_call: TRBD1; cdr3_nt: TGTGCCAGCAGTCGACAGGGTCCTGAAGCTTTCTTT; cdr3_aa: CASSRQGPEAFF
clone_size: NA; v_call: TRBV24-1; j_call: TRBJ2-1; d_call: NA; cdr3_nt: TGTGCCACCAGTCCAGGACAGTCCGTCAATGAGCAGTTCTTC; cdr3_aa: CATSPGQSVNEQFF
clone_size: NA; v_call: TRBV27; j_call: TRBJ2-5; d_call: TRBD2; cdr3_nt: TGTGCCAGCAGGGGACTAGCGGGAGCGGGAGAGACCCAGTACTTC; cdr3_aa: CASRGLAGAGETQYF
clone_size: NA; v_call: TRBV10-3; j_call: TRBJ2-7; d_call: NA; cdr3_nt: TGTGCCATCAGCCGTCCGGGACACACCTACGAGCAGTACTTC; cdr3_aa: CAISRPGHTYEQYF
clone_size: NA; v_call: TRBV6-5; j_call: TRBJ1-1; d_call: TRBD1; cdr3_nt: TGTGCCAGCAGCTACGACAGGGTGACTGAAGCTTTCTTT; cdr3_aa: CASSYDRVTEAFF
clone_size: NA; v_call: TRBV11-2; j_call: TRBJ2-1; d_call: NA; cdr3_nt: TGTGCCAGCAGCTTAATGGGGGCTTCCCTATACAATGAGCAGTTCTTC; cdr3_aa: CASSLMGASLYNEQFF
clone_size: few; v_call: TRBV6-5; j_call: TRBJ1-2; d_call: NA; cdr3_nt: TGTGCCAGCAGTTACGTGGGGAGTAACTATGGCTACACCTTC; cdr3_aa: CASSYVGSNYGYTF
clone_size: NA; v_call: TRBV2; j_call: TRBJ1-1; d_call: NA; cdr3_nt: TGTGCCAGCAGTGAAGACTTCAACACTGAAGCTTTCTTT; cdr3_aa: CASSEDFNTEAFF
clone_size: NA; v_call: TRBV5-5; j_call: TRBJ1-6; d_call: TRBD1; cdr3_nt: TGTGCCAGCAGCCGACAGACCCCAGGGGGTTCACCCCTCCACTTT; cdr3_aa: CASSRQTPGGSPLHF
clone_size: few; v_call: TRBV28; j_call: TRBJ1-1; d_call: NA; cdr3_nt: TGTGCCAGCAGTTTCCCAGAGAACACTGAAGCTTTCTTT; cdr3_aa: CASSFPENTEAFF
clone_size: NA; v_call: TRBV9; j_call: TRBJ2-2; d_call: NA; cdr3_nt: TGTGCCAGCAGCGGTGAGGCCTTGTACACCGGGGAGCTGTTTTTT; cdr3_aa: CASSGEALYTGELFF
clone_size: NA; v_call: TRBV4-1; j_call: TRBJ2-6; d_call: TRBD1; cdr3_nt: TGCGCCAGCAGCCCGGGACAGGCATACAACGTCCTGACTTTC; cdr3_aa: CASSPGQAYNVLTF
clone_size: few; v_call: TRBV30; j_call: TRBJ2-4; d_call: NA; cdr3_nt: TGTGCCTGGAGTCTAGGGGTGAACATTCAGTACTTC; cdr3_aa: CAWSLGVNIQYF
clone_size: NA; v_call: TRBV28; j_call: TRBJ1-5; d_call: NA; cdr3_nt: TGTGCCAGCAGTCGGGGAGACAATCAGCCCCAGCATTTT; cdr3_aa: CASSRGDNQPQHF
clone_size: NA; v_call: TRBV25-1; j_call: TRBJ2-1; d_call: TRBD1; cdr3_nt: TGTGCCAGCCTTGAGGGGGCTATGGACAATGAGCAGTTCTTC; cdr3_aa: CASLEGAMDNEQFF